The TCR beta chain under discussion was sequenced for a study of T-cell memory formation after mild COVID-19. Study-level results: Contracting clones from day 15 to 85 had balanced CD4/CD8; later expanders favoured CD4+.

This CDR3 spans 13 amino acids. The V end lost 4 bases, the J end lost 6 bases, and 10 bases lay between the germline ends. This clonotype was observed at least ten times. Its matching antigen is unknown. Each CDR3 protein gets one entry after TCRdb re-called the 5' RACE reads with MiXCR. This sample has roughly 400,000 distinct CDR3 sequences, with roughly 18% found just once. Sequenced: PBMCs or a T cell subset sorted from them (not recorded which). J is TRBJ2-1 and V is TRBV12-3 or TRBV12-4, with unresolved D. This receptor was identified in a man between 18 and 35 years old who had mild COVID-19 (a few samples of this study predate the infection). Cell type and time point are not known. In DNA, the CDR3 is TGTGCCAGCAGTTCCCCGCCAGCCAATGAGCAGTTCTTC. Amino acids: CASSSPPANEQFF.